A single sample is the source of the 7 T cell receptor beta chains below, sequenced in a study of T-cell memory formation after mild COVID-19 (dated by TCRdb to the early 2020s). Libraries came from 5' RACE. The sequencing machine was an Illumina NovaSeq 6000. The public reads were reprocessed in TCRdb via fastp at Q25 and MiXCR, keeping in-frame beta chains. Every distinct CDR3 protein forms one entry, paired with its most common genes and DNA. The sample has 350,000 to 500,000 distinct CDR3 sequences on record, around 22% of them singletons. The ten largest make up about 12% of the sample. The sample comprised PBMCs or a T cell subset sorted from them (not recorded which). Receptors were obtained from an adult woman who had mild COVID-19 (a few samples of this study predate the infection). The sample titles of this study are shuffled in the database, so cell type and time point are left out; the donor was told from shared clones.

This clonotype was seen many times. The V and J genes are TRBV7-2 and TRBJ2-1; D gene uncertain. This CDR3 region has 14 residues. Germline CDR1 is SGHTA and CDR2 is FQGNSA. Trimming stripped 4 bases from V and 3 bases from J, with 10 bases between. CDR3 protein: CASSSRTGYNEQFF. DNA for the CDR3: TGTGCCAGCAGCTCCCGGACGGGCTACAATGAGCAGTTCTTC.

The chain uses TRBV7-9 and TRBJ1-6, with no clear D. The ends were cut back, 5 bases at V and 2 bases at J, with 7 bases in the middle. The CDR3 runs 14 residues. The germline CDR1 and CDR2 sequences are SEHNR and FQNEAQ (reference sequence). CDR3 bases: TGTGCCAGCAGCCGGGATACCTATAATTCACCCCTCCACTTT. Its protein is CASSRDTYNSPLHF.

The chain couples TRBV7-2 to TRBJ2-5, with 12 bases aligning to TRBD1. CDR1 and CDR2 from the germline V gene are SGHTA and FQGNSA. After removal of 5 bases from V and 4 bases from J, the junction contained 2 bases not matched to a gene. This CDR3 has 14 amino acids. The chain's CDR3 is CASSRDRGLETQYF. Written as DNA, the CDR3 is TGTGCCAGCAGCCGGGACAGGGGGCTAGAGACCCAGTACTTC. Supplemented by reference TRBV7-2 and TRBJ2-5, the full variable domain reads GAGVSQSPSNKVTEKGKDVELRCDPISGHTALYWYRQSLGQGLEFLIYFQGNSAPDKSGLPSDRFSAERTGGSVSTLTIQRTQQEDSAVYLCASSRDRGLETQYFGPGTRLLVL.

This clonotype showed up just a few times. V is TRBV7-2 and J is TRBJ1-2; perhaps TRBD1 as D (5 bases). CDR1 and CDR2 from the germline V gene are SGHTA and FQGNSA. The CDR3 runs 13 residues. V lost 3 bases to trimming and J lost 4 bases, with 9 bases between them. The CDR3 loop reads CASSFPGTYGYTF. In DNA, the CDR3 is TGTGCCAGCAGCTTCCCAGGGACCTATGGCTACACCTTC.

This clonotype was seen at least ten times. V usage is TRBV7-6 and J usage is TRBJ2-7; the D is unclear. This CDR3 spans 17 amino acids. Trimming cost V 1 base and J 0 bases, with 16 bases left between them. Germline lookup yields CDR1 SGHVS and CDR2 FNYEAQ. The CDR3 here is CASSLGTAGRSSYEQYF. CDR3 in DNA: TGTGCCAGCAGCTTAGGAACGGCAGGCCGGAGCTCCTACGAGCAGTACTTC.

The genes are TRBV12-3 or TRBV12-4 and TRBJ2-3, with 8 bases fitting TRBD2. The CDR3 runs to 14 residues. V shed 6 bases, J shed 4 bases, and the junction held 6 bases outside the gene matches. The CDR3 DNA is TGTGCCAGCAGCCCCCGGGGGGGCCCAGATACGCAGTATTTT. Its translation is CASSPRGGPDTQYF.

CDR3 sequence: CSARIGLAGTQETQYF. CDR3 DNA: TGCAGTGCTAGAATCGGACTAGCGGGGACTCAAGAGACCCAGTACTTC. The rearrangement uses TRBV20-1 and TRBJ2-5; TRBD2 agrees at 12 bases. V dropped 2 bases and J dropped 2; count of bases not matched to a gene: 6. The CDR3 consists of 16 residues. The germline CDR1 and CDR2 sequences are DFQATT and SNEGSKA (reference sequence).